Listed below are T cell receptor beta chains from one sample, sequenced in a study of blood T cell repertoires in COVID-19. Libraries were prepared by immunoSEQ multiplex PCR; TCRdb keeps only in-frame clonotypes and omits some of them. The table includes around 340,000 clones, about nine tenths detected once. Input material: peripheral blood. These receptors all come from an older woman with COVID-19, enrolled during active disease. Both conserved end residues are part of each CDR3. The order of the fields is V gene, D gene, clone size, J gene, CDR3 protein, CDR3 DNA. D genes are given only for firm matches. Clone size is shown for a subset of rows, as once, few, many or a class of expanded clone.

TRBV7-2	TRBD2	-	TRBJ2-5	CASSRGAGGEETQYF	TGTGCCAGCAGCCGGGGAGCGGGGGGGGAAGAGACCCAGTACTTC
TRBV12-3/TRBV12-4	TRBD1	-	TRBJ1-2	CATSPDRVVGYTF	TGTGCCACCTCCCCGGACAGGGTTGTTGGCTACACCTTC
TRBV5-6	-	-	TRBJ2-7	CASSLVKRNEQYF	TGTGCCAGCAGCTTGGTTAAGAGGAACGAGCAGTACTTC
TRBV5-1	TRBD1	-	TRBJ1-5	CASSRQGGEGQPQHF	TGCGCCAGCAGCCGACAGGGAGGTGAGGGTCAGCCCCAGCATTTT
TRBV19	TRBD2	-	TRBJ2-3	CASSNPGLAGGSADTQYF	TGTGCCAGTAGTAACCCGGGACTAGCGGGGGGGAGCGCAGATACGCAGTATTTT
TRBV15	-	-	TRBJ1-5	CATSSHRESNQPQHF	TGTGCCACCAGCAGTCACAGGGAGAGCAATCAGCCCCAGCATTTT
TRBV5-6	TRBD2	-	TRBJ2-3	CASTRSGGARDTQYF	TGTGCCAGCACCAGGAGCGGGGGGGCGAGAGATACGCAGTATTTT
TRBV19	-	-	TRBJ1-1	CASSSRVSDTEAFF	TGTGCCAGTAGTTCCAGGGTCTCCGACACTGAAGCTTTCTTT
TRBV19	-	-	TRBJ1-1	CASSPRQGIEAFF	TGTGCCAGTAGTCCTCGGCAGGGCATTGAAGCTTTCTTT
TRBV2	-	-	TRBJ2-1	CASSESWGLNEQFF	TGTGCCAGCAGTGAATCGTGGGGGCTCAATGAGCAGTTCTTC
TRBV5-5	TRBD1	-	TRBJ1-3	CASSLEDRAGGNTIYF	TGTGCCAGCAGCTTAGAAGACAGGGCGGGCGGAAACACCATATATTTT
TRBV6-5	-	-	TRBJ1-4	CASSSGLANEKLFF	TGTGCCAGCAGCTCAGGGTTGGCTAATGAAAAACTGTTTTTT
TRBV6-5	-	-	TRBJ1-1	CASSYARVGEAFF	TGTGCCAGCAGTTACGCCAGGGTCGGTGAAGCTTTCTTT
TRBV5-1	-	-	TRBJ2-4	CASKDAGGYIQYF	TGCGCCAGCAAAGACGCAGGGGGGTACATTCAGTACTTC
TRBV6-5	TRBD1	-	TRBJ2-7	CASSYSWTGAGYEQYF	TGTGCCAGCAGTTACTCCTGGACAGGGGCCGGCTACGAGCAGTACTTC
TRBV27	-	-	TRBJ2-3	CASSPAGAGGTDTQYF	TGTGCCAGCAGTCCTGCCGGAGCCGGCGGGACAGATACGCAGTATTTT
TRBV2	-	-	TRBJ2-7	CAGRGLYEQYF	TGTGCCGGTCGAGGGCTCTACGAGCAGTACTTC
TRBV18	TRBD1	-	TRBJ1-6	CASSRDSTNSPLHF	TGTGCCAGCTCACGGGACAGTACCAATTCACCCCTCCACTTT
TRBV5-1	-	many	TRBJ1-3	CASSLAPGAGNTIYF	TGCGCCAGCAGCTTGGCCCCCGGGGCTGGAAACACCATATATTTT
TRBV5-1	TRBD1	-	TRBJ2-5	CASGRTGYQETQYF	TGCGCCAGCGGCAGGACAGGATACCAAGAGACCCAGTACTTC
TRBV30	-	-	TRBJ1-1	CAWRSLRKLGTEAFF	TGTGCCTGGAGATCCCTCAGGAAGCTGGGCACTGAAGCTTTCTTT
TRBV5-1	TRBD1	-	TRBJ1-4	CASLARNYGQGPLPSFRKLFF	TGCGCCAGCCTGGCCCGGAACTACGGACAGGGGCCACTGCCGAGTTTTAGAAAACTGTTTTTT
TRBV9	-	-	TRBJ1-4	CASSVGGGNEKLFF	TGTGCCAGCAGCGTAGGGGGAGGTAATGAAAAACTGTTTTTT
TRBV4-2	TRBD2	-	TRBJ2-7	CASSQIAGGDEQYF	TGTGCCAGCAGCCAAATAGCGGGGGGAGACGAGCAGTACTTC
TRBV6-6	-	-	TRBJ2-6	CAISRGYLSGANVLTF	TGTGCCATCTCCAGGGGATACCTCTCTGGGGCCAACGTCCTGACTTTC
TRBV24-1	TRBD1	-	TRBJ2-1	CATSSPGQGNDEQFF	TGTGCCACCAGTTCTCCGGGACAGGGAAACGATGAGCAGTTCTTC
TRBV11-2	-	-	TRBJ1-2	CASSFAYDSYGYTF	TGTGCCAGCAGCTTCGCCTACGACAGCTATGGCTACACCTTC
TRBV12-3/TRBV12-4	-	-	TRBJ1-1	CASRLRGNTEAFF	TGTGCCAGCCGGTTAAGGGGGAACACTGAAGCTTTCTTT
TRBV1	-	-	TRBJ1-4	CTSRSGLKLFF	TGCACCAGCAGATCGGGTCTAAAACTGTTTTTT
TRBV5-1	-	-	TRBJ2-5	CASSLVQGRGETQYF	TGCGCCAGCAGCTTGGTACAGGGCAGGGGAGAGACCCAGTACTTC
TRBV3-1/TRBV3-2	TRBD2	-	TRBJ2-7	CASSRSGGAFSSYEQYF	TGTGCCAGCAGCCGTTCGGGGGGAGCCTTTAGCTCCTACGAGCAGTACTTC
TRBV29-1	TRBD2	-	TRBJ2-3	CSVGTSGGPGTQYF	TGCAGCGTAGGGACTAGCGGGGGGCCCGGTACGCAGTATTTT
TRBV7-3	TRBD1	-	TRBJ2-5	CASSARTGGGETQYF	TGTGCCAGCAGCGCCCGGACAGGGGGGGGAGAGACCCAGTACTTC
TRBV6-5	TRBD1	-	TRBJ2-5	CASSLTGQGRETQYF	TGTGCCAGCAGTTTGACAGGACAGGGCCGAGAGACCCAGTACTTC
TRBV18	-	-	TRBJ1-5	CASSPQAVSNQPQHF	TGTGCCAGCTCACCACAGGCGGTTAGCAATCAGCCCCAGCATTTT
TRBV5-1	TRBD1	-	TRBJ2-5	CASSEGTGYLETQYF	TGCGCCAGCAGCGAGGGGACAGGGTATCTGGAGACCCAGTACTTC
TRBV9	-	-	TRBJ2-5	CASSGPDQETQYF	TGTGCCAGCAGCGGTCCGGACCAAGAGACCCAGTACTTC
TRBV21-1	-	once	TRBJ2-5	CASLRQTRGGEETQYF	TGTGCCAGCCTAAGACAAACTCGGGGAGGGGAAGAGACCCAGTACTTC
TRBV6-5	TRBD1	many	TRBJ1-4	CASKPTGGIGEKLFF	TGTGCCAGCAAGCCCACAGGGGGCATAGGTGAAAAACTGTTTTTT
TRBV5-4	-	-	TRBJ2-5	CASSFYSETQYF	TGTGCCAGCAGCTTTTATAGCGAGACCCAGTACTTC
TRBV3-1/TRBV3-2	-	-	TRBJ2-7	CASSQESTSYEQYF	TGTGCCAGCAGCCAAGAGTCAACTTCCTACGAGCAGTACTTC
TRBV9	TRBD1	-	TRBJ1-3	CASTTDRAAGNTIYF	TGTGCCAGCACCACCGACAGGGCAGCAGGAAACACCATATATTTT
TRBV15	TRBD1	-	TRBJ1-4	CATSRDRGLNEKLFF	TGTGCCACCAGCAGGGACAGGGGGTTAAATGAAAAACTGTTTTTT
TRBV30	-	-	TRBJ2-1	CAWSQGLQGREQFF	TGTGCCTGGTCCCAAGGATTACAGGGACGTGAGCAGTTCTTC
TRBV2	TRBD1	once	TRBJ2-6	CASRGGTGGRGANVLTF	TGTGCCAGCAGGGGCGGGACAGGGGGTCGTGGGGCCAACGTCCTGACTTTC
TRBV12-3/TRBV12-4	-	-	TRBJ1-2	CASSLEVTGMAF	TGTGCCAGCAGTTTAGAGGTTACAGGGATGGCCTTC